This T cell receptor (beta chain) emerged from a study of T cells after yellow fever vaccination. With 2 bases clipped from V and 9 bases from J, the junction kept 13 bases outside the gene matches. Germline CDR1 and CDR2: ENHRY and SYGVKD. The length of the CDR3 is 16 residues. This clonotype occurred a few times. Its antigen is undetermined. Study-level findings and limits: Subsequent to the booster, the majority of primary-vaccination clones reappeared (96% CD4, 85% to 90% CD8).

TCRdb processed the 5' RACE reads anew with MiXCR; each CDR3 protein has one entry. The data show 400,000 or so distinct CDR3 sequences, about 6.2% seen once. V usage is TRBV10-3 and J usage is TRBJ2-7; 10 bases are shared with TRBD2. This sequence originates from a young man who received the YFV17D yellow fever vaccine. Sample: PBMCs, taken 5 days after the yellow fever booster vaccination. The CDR3 loop reads CAISETAGTSVWRQYF. In DNA, the CDR3 is TGTGCCATCAGTGAGACCGCCGGGACTAGCGTTTGGCGGCAGTACTTC.